The 19 T cell receptor beta chains reported below all come from one sample, sequenced in a study of blood T cell repertoires in COVID-19. Data came from immunoSEQ multiplex PCR; TCRdb stores just in-frame clones and leaves some out. The sample yields around 250,000 clones, about 86% seen once. Sequencing used peripheral blood. The receptors derive from a middle-aged man with active or convalescent COVID-19.

The V gene is TRBV24-1, the J gene TRBJ1-5; TRBD1 matches 11 bases. V trimming: 4 bases; J trimming: 3 bases; junction bases outside the gene matches: 4. Germline V gene data show CDR1 as KGHDR and CDR2 as SFDVKD. The CDR3 has 16 residues. The CDR3 DNA is TGTGCCACCAGTGACCCGGGACAGGGGGACAATCAGCCCCAGCATTTT. Amino acid sequence: CATSDPGQGDNQPQHF.

The chain carries TRBV28 and TRBJ1-4; D is perhaps TRBD1 (6 bases). From germline, CDR1 is MDHEN and CDR2 SYDVKM. The CDR3 is made up of 15 amino acids. V lost 5 bases to trimming and J lost 5 bases, with 15 bases between them. CDR3 bases: TGTGCCAGCAGTAACCCGGGACAAGGGAATGAAAAACTGTTTTTT. Its protein product is CASSNPGQGNEKLFF.

Written as DNA, the CDR3 is TGTGCCTGCGGTCAGGGGGCGCGGCGGAGTTCACCCCTCCACTTT. It encodes CACGQGARRSSPLHF. The J gene is TRBJ1-6, the V gene TRBV30; TRBD1 aligns across 8 bases. The CDR3 length is 15 residues. From germline, CDR1 is GTSNPN and CDR2 SVGIG (reference sequence). The trim removed 6 bases at V and 9 bases at J, leaving 13 bases unmatched. The whole variable domain, filled in from reference TRBV30 and TRBJ1-6, reads SQTIHQWPATLVQPVGSPLSLECTVEGTSNPNLYWYRQAAGRGLQLLFYSVGIGQISSEVPQNLSASRPQDRQFILSSKKLLLSDSGFYLCACGQGARRSSPLHFGNGTRLTVT.

This clone was observed a few times. The chain carries TRBV19 and TRBJ2-5; 10 nucleotides line up with TRBD1. CDR3 length: 17 amino acids. Germline V gene data show CDR1 as LNHDA and CDR2 as SQIVND (reference sequence). V dropped 3 bases and J dropped 1; count of bases not matched to a gene: 8. The CDR3 here is CASSIGTGALLQETQYF. The CDR3 bases are TGTGCCAGTAGTATCGGGACAGGGGCCCTTCTCCAAGAGACCCAGTACTTC. Variable domain in full (rest from reference TRBV19 and TRBJ2-5): DGGITQSPKYLFRKEGQNVTLSCEQNLNHDAMYWYRQDPGQGLRLIYYSQIVNDFQKGDIAEGYSVSREKKESFPLTVTSAQKNPTAFYLCASSIGTGALLQETQYFGPGTRLLVL.

This chain links TRBV11-3 with TRBJ2-2, with TRBD1 matching 9 bases. The CDR3 contains 17 residues. The ends lost 1 base at V and 7 bases at J; junction bases unmatched: 10. Germline values: CDR1 SGHNT, CDR2 YENEEA. Here the CDR3 DNA reads TGTGCCAGCAGCTTAGTGGGGCGGACAGGGGACGACGGGGAGCTGTTTTTT. Its translation: CASSLVGRTGDDGELFF.

The CDR3 sequence is CASSLAGQLGETQYF. In DNA, the CDR3 is TGTGCCAGCAGCTTAGCTGGACAGCTGGGAGAGACCCAGTACTTC. This chain links TRBV11-2 with TRBJ2-5; TRBD1 might be the D (6 bases). V lost 1 base and J 4 bases, leaving 13 bases between the germline ends. CDR1 is SGHAT and CDR2 is FQNNGV in the germline V gene. The CDR3 extends over 15 amino acids.

The rearrangement joins TRBV6-6 to TRBJ1-2; D gene ambiguous. Trimming took off 7 bases at V and 1 base at J, with 13 bases between the two ends. Germline CDR1 MNHNY, CDR2 SVGAGI (reference sequence). The CDR3 length is 14 residues. In DNA form, the CDR3 reads TGTGCCAGCATTGACACCCACCTTAACTATGGCTACACCTTC. Its translation is CASIDTHLNYGYTF.

Only a few counts were recorded for this clone. CDR3 in DNA: TGTGCCAGCAGCCGGGACAAACCCTACGAGCAGTACTTC. This translates into CASSRDKPYEQYF. The chain links TRBV7-9 to TRBJ2-7; D possibly corresponds to TRBD1 (6 bases). The ends were cut back, 5 bases at V and 2 bases at J, with 10 bases in the middle. CDR3 size: 13 residues. The germline V gene has CDR1 SEHNR and CDR2 FQNEAQ (reference sequence). The variable domain in full, completed from reference TRBV7-9 and TRBJ2-7, reads DTGVSQNPRHKITKRGQNVTFRCDPISEHNRLYWYRQTLGQGPEFLTYFQNEAQLEKSRLLSDRFSAERPKGSFSTLEIQRTEQGDSAMYLCASSRDKPYEQYFGPGTRLTVT.

The chain has TRBV9 and TRBJ2-7; the match to TRBD1 covers 9 bases. CDR3 length: 16 amino acids. V was clipped by 4 bases and J by 0 bases; unmatched bases: 8. Looked up from germline, CDR1 is SGDLS and CDR2 is YYNGEE. The CDR3 DNA is TGTGCCAGCAGCCGGGGTCCGGGACAGGGCTCCTACGAGCAGTACTTC. It translates to CASSRGPGQGSYEQYF.

The chain combines TRBV27 with TRBJ2-1, with unresolved D. This CDR3 has 13 residues. The germline V gene has CDR1 MNHEY and CDR2 SMNVEV (reference sequence). V lost 2 bases and J lost 9, with 11 bases in between. CDR3: CASSLGATGEQFF. The CDR3 DNA is TGTGCCAGCAGTTTAGGAGCGACCGGTGAGCAGTTCTTC.

The CDR3 DNA follows: TGTGCCAGCAGCTTAAGTGGGGGGGGTGTTTACAATGAGCAGTTCTTC. Amino acids: CASSLSGGGVYNEQFF. The rearrangement uses TRBV7-2 and TRBJ2-1, with 7 bases aligning to TRBD2. The CDR3 sequence is 16 residues long. Germline CDR1 and CDR2: SGHTA and FQGNSA. V was pared by 2 bases and J by 4 bases, with 8 bases of the junction left unmatched.

J is TRBJ1-2 and V is TRBV3-1 (or the pseudogene TRBV3-2); 9 nucleotides align to TRBD1. Trimming at V came to 4 bases and at J to 4 bases, leaving 7 bases not matched to a gene. Germline CDR1 LGHDT, CDR2 YNNKEL (reference sequence). The CDR3 is 15 residues long. CDR3 sequence (DNA): TGTGCCAGCAGCCCTGGACAGGGGCGCTCCTATGGCTACACCTTC. This translates into CASSPGQGRSYGYTF.

The chain recombines TRBV21-1 with TRBJ2-1; no DNA check was done on the table's D call, TRBD2. TRBV21-1 represents a pseudogene. This CDR3 contains 17 residues. CDR3 region: CASSKKGRGAEYNEQFF. The CDR3 region has the DNA TGTGCCAGCAGCAAAAAGGGTCGGGGGGCCGAGTACAATGAGCAGTTCTTC.

The gene calls are TRBV19 and TRBJ2-2; D unresolved. The CDR3 length is 13 residues. V gave up 3 bases and J gave up 2 bases, with 4 bases separating them. CDR1 and CDR2 from the germline V gene are LNHDA and SQIVND (reference sequence). The CDR3 sequence is CASSITNTGELFF. The DNA of the CDR3 is TGTGCCAGTAGTATTACAAACACCGGGGAGCTGTTTTTT. The full variable domain, in which reference TRBV19 and TRBJ2-2 provide the parts outside the CDR3, is DGGITQSPKYLFRKEGQNVTLSCEQNLNHDAMYWYRQDPGQGLRLIYYSQIVNDFQKGDIAEGYSVSREKKESFPLTVTSAQKNPTAFYLCASSITNTGELFFGEGSRLTVL.

The chain joins TRBV7-2 to TRBJ2-3, with D unresolved. Germline CDR1 is SGHTA and CDR2 is FQGNSA. The V end lost 5 bases, the J end lost 1 base, and 13 bases lay between the germline ends. This CDR3 contains 15 residues. For the CDR3, the DNA is TGTGCCAGCAGCCTTGAGAGGCGAGGCACAGATACGCAGTATTTT. Amino acids: CASSLERRGTDTQYF.

The V gene is TRBV9, the J gene TRBJ2-2, with D possibly TRBD2 on 6 matching bases. V lost 4 bases, J lost 8 bases, and 12 bases lay in between. CDR3 size: 13 residues. Germline loops: CDR1 SGDLS, CDR2 YYNGEE. As DNA, the CDR3 is TGTGCCAGCAGCCCGAGGAGGGAAGGGGAGCTGTTTTTT. This encodes CASSPRREGELFF. The full variable domain, its missing parts supplied by reference TRBV9 and TRBJ2-2, is DSGVTQTPKHLITATGQRVTLRCSPRSGDLSVYWYQQSLDQGLQFLIQYYNGEERAKGNILERFSAQQFPDLHSELNLSSLELGDSALYFCASSPRREGELFFGEGSRLTVL.

This clone was seen only once. The J gene is TRBJ1-4, the V gene TRBV19, with D unclear. This CDR3 region has 13 residues. Per germline, CDR1 LNHDA and CDR2 SQIVND (reference sequence). V shed 1 base and J shed 10 bases, with 10 bases lying between them. Here the CDR3 DNA reads TGTGCCAGTAGTATAGTAGCAGAGCGAAAACTGTTTTTT. Its translation: CASSIVAERKLFF.

J is TRBJ2-2 and V is TRBV30; no clear D gene. Germline CDR1 is GTSNPN and CDR2 is SVGIG (reference sequence). The CDR3 is 13 amino acids. Trimming took 0 bases from V and 5 from J, leaving 7 bases between them. For the CDR3, the DNA is TGTGCCTGGAGTGTGGTCGGGACCGGGGAGCTGTTTTTT. Protein sequence: CAWSVVGTGELFF.

The chain uses TRBV6-1 and TRBJ2-1, with D possibly TRBD2 on 5 matching bases. This CDR3 contains 14 residues. V was pared by 2 bases and J by 3 bases, with 8 bases between. Germline V CDR1 and CDR2: MNHNS, SASEGT. CDR3 in DNA: TGTGCCAGCAGTGAAATCGGGAACTACAATGAGCAGTTCTTC. Protein: CASSEIGNYNEQFF.